This T cell receptor beta chain was sequenced during a study of cytomegalovirus exposure and HLA in healthy donors listed by TCRdb under 2017. For the wider study: According to an earlier analysis of a few hundred of the donors, 150 million to 200 million T cells yielded some 110 million unique TCR beta sequences and 276 Gb of sequence data. An early release that covered roughly 600 HLA-typed donors contained approximately 320 gigabases of sequencing data and 80 million or so unique TCR sequences. The genetic ancestry cluster associated with self-reported Caucasian donors included roughly four fifths of the roughly 400 genotyped donors. The aim of the study was to test whether cataloging public T cell receptors could identify signatures of past pathogen exposure. Using immunosequencing, the study profiled T cell repertoires from roughly 650 subjects and related those repertoires to cytomegalovirus serostatus. Besides the first cohort of roughly 700 subjects, a separate validation cohort made up of some 110 different subjects was used. To predict cytomegalovirus infection status, the study brought together high-throughput TCR immunosequencing, statistical association of individual TCRs with disease status, and machine learning. To study patterns of TCR occurrence, a later analysis re-analyzed previously published TCR beta repertoires from around 700 donors and added high-resolution HLA genotyping. The later analysis used no new phenotypic data to find candidate immune exposures, relying instead on TCR beta sequences and their occurrence across donors. In an earlier analysis of about 590 of the donors, high-throughput TCR beta sequencing was used to judge whether each TCR beta V gene segment behaved as functional or pseudogenic. Alongside the repertoire data, information on donor age, sex, ethnicity and CMV serostatus was compiled. Genome-wide SNP genotypes for about 65% of the roughly 700 donors were used in a later genetic analysis, which treated that subset as a discovery cohort. All discovery cohort repertoires had been generated using a single sequencing platform. HLA typing included class I and class II loci at four-digit resolution. The number of donors typed differed by locus, with roughly 629-640 for A, B, C, DRB1 and DQB1, roughly 520 for DQA1, 606 for DPA1, and some 440 for DPB1. Roughly 5 DR-DQ haplotypes were handled as single units for association and clustering, since linkage in the cohort was strong. Among 398 genotyped donors of the cohort, an average of about 240,000 unique TCR beta nucleotide sequences were sequenced per donor, about a sixth of them non-productive.

The library was generated by the immunoSEQ multiplex PCR assay. A mixture of 60 forward primers for TCR Vbeta segments and 13 reverse primers for TCR Jbeta segments was used in the multiplex PCR. A multiplex PCR assay on genomic DNA amplified the CDR3 region of rearranged TCR beta genes. The Illumina HiSeq System was used to sequence the amplified TCR beta libraries as 87-base-pair reads. On the study's bioinformatics: A later analysis tallied roughly 78 million unique TCR beta chains across the 650 to 750 repertoires, and about 12 million of those chains were shared by two or more donors. A nearest-neighbor algorithm error-corrected the raw reads and collapsed the reads into unique sequences, merging closely related sequences to remove PCR and sequencing errors. To assign V, D and J gene segments, CDR3 sequences were aligned to IMGT reference sequences. For a sequence to be retained, a match of at least six nucleotides to both a V gene segment and a J gene segment was required. A rearrangement was called productive if the CDR3 had no stop codons and remained in frame with V and J, and every other rearrangement was called non-productive. Following IMGT convention, CDR3 was defined as the stretch from the second conserved V-encoded cysteine up to the conserved J-encoded phenylalanine. In an earlier analysis of around 640 of the donors, sequences lacking an unambiguous match to a single V gene segment were excluded. An earlier analysis of a few hundred of the donors called V segments functional above 56.7% productive rearrangements and segregating when the between-donor standard deviation exceeded 5%. To diagnose cytomegalovirus status from the catalog of TCR beta chain sequences, a statistical classification framework was built. A later analysis assigned V and J genes by comparing TCR nucleotide sequences with IMGT/GENE-DB human TR gene sequences. Using the TCRdist pipeline, a later analysis assigned CDR3 sequences along with most-parsimonious VDJ recombination scenarios. In a later analysis, every TCR beta chain was defined by the combination of its CDR3 amino acid sequence and its V-gene family, and reads without a unique V-gene family were dropped. To address suspected cross-contamination and a sequencing artifact, a later analysis removed roughly 580 highly shared, low-generation-probability nucleotide sequences. A later analysis calculated a clonal expansion index for each public chain from normalized within-repertoire ranks of inferred template counts. A later analysis computed generation probabilities with a VDJ recombination model fitted to out-of-frame rearrangements, and checked the results against IGoR. A later analysis scored TCR-TCR, TCR-HLA and TCR-CMV co-occurrence with hypergeometric tests, applying a repertoire-size bias correction to TCR pairs. To estimate false discovery rates, a later analysis permuted the HLA or CMV assignments 20 times. In a later analysis, co-occurring TCRs were grouped using DBSCAN, and TCRdist sequence similarity was added for clustering within HLA-allele-positive subsets. Repertoires with fewer than 30,000 or more than 120,000 public chains were left out of co-occurrence clustering, as were about five repertoires with anomalous nucleotide sharing. TCRdb obtained this table from immuneACCESS and retained in-frame rearrangements with V and J assigned. These tables miss some clones; where compared with another copy, unresolved V genes account for less than half of the shortfall, and the remainder is unexplained. V, J and clone size derive from that table, while D and trimming were established from the DNA sequence. The sample contains about 180,000 clones, about four fifths of them found a single time. About 4.9% of the sample is taken by the ten largest.

The investigation overall reported the following: Cytomegalovirus status was reported to be diagnosed by the classifier with high specificity and sensitivity in both the original and validation cohorts. The presence/absence analyses assumed that sequencing depth was roughly uniform across donors, and that assumption may not be true. The only immune exposure information available for the cohort was CMV serostatus. Assigning TCR associations to individual alleles was difficult when HLA alleles, especially DR and DQ, strongly co-occurred. This cohort had only TCR beta chains sequenced, and the lack of alpha or paired-chain data limited which features could be detected. The earlier analysis of 587 of the donors excluded approximately 15 rarely observed V segments, including chromosome 9 orphons, because counts were too low. A further reported finding was that TCR beta sequences accurately predicted the HLA-A and HLA-B alleles for most subjects in the first cohort. A group of highly shared sequence variants was considered likely to be a technical artifact of the sequencing pipeline. In a later analysis, several top co-occurrence clusters were reported to appear linked to parvovirus B19, influenza, CMV and Epstein-Barr virus. A later genetic analysis associated a missense DCLRE1C variant with V-gene and J-gene trimming of TCR beta chains, and an independent cohort replicated the association. In the study, 164 TCR beta chains were listed as associated with cytomegalovirus. In a later analysis, TCR association rates were found to vary across HLA loci, with the most associated TCRs seen for DRB1 alleles and the fewest for HLA-C alleles. According to the authors, the approach could potentially be generalized to other disease states and immunological phenotypes. In vitro tests confirmed that a few of the cytomegalovirus-associated TCR beta chains recognize cytomegalovirus antigens. Correlated functional status among segregating V segments might reflect linkage disequilibrium, but an unknown experimental factor could not be ruled out. In a later analysis, some 17,000 TCR beta sequences were associated with specific HLA alleles at a false discovery rate of 0.05. In a later analysis, HLA-associated TCR beta chains showed more clonal expansion and lower generation probabilities than non-associated chains that were equally common. In an earlier analysis of about 600 of the donors, most TCR beta V segments appeared in productive rearrangements about 87% or about 30% of the time, broadly matching IMGT annotations. Most TCR sequences were seen in very few donors, while some public TCRs were found in many individuals. Compared with the approximately 600-donor mean, donors in an Asian-associated ancestry cluster had fewer N-insertions in productive TCRs, according to a later genetic analysis. Because some donors lacked HLA typing at each locus, the association tests relied only on the typed subset. In a later analysis, most CMV-associated TCR beta chains were found to appear HLA-restricted, with HLA associations seemingly driven largely by CMV exposure.

In its sample, this clone was seen once. Its specific antigen is unknown. Base qualities are not recorded, but no much larger clone differs from it by a single base. The cohort consisted of approximately 690 healthy bone marrow donors. At the time of sampling, every cohort member was nominally healthy, though immune exposures that went unrecorded were likely present. The donor tested CMV seronegative and was one of the 352 seronegative cohort members. Each donor provided a peripheral blood sample, and peripheral blood mononuclear cells were used for TCR beta sequencing. The Qiagen DNeasy Blood Extraction Kit was used to extract genomic DNA from the blood cell samples. Sequencing input: PBMCs. This receptor was identified in a young man in good health and CMV-seronegative.

The nucleotides read TGTGCCATCAGTGAAACAGCGGGAGGAGGAGAGACCCAGTACTTC. Its product reads: CAISETAGGGETQYF. Recombination linked TRBV10-3 to TRBJ2-5, with 9 bases in between that match TRBD2. The CDR3, from cysteine to phenylalanine, totals 15 residues. Only the CDR3 portion is preserved as DNA: 45 bases, with reading frame beginning at the first base. Germline trimming: 3 bases from V, 4 bases from J; junction bases outside gene matches: 6. From the germline V gene, CDR1 is ENHRY and CDR2 is SYGVKD.